The rows below give T cell receptor beta chains drawn from one sample of a study of control samples from healthy donors and cancer patients. Sequencing was performed with immunoSEQ multiplex PCR; in TCRdb, only in-frame clones are kept and a portion is missing. The repertoire holds around 150,000 clones, with about 91% as singletons. Material for sequencing was blood. Source of these receptors: a man younger than 35 in good health. Each CDR3 is given with its conserved first and last residue. The D gene is left open where the match is weak. The size field is filled for only some rows; it gives once, few, many or a size class.

abundance: NA; d_gene: TRBD1; j_gene: TRBJ1-5; v_gene: TRBV2; CDR3nt: TGTGCCAGCAGACGTACAGGGGGGCCCCAGCATTTT; CDR3aa: CASRRTGGPQHF
abundance: NA; d_gene: TRBD1; j_gene: TRBJ2-7; v_gene: TRBV6-5; CDR3nt: TGTGCCAGCAGGAACCGGGACAGCCCCTACGAGCAGTACTTC; CDR3aa: CASRNRDSPYEQYF
abundance: NA; d_gene: TRBD2; j_gene: TRBJ2-3; v_gene: TRBV23-1; CDR3nt: TGCGCCAGCAGTCACAAACGGGGGGATTACACAGATACGCAGTATTTT; CDR3aa: CASSHKRGDYTDTQYF
abundance: NA; d_gene: TRBD2; j_gene: TRBJ2-1; v_gene: TRBV11-3; CDR3nt: TGTGCCAGCAGCTTAGGGGCTAGCGGGGATGAGCAGTTCTTC; CDR3aa: CASSLGASGDEQFF
abundance: NA; d_gene: TRBD1; j_gene: TRBJ1-4; v_gene: TRBV6-5; CDR3nt: TGTGCCAGCGGACAGGGACGTAATGAAAAACTGTTTTTT; CDR3aa: CASGQGRNEKLFF
abundance: NA; d_gene: NA; j_gene: TRBJ2-3; v_gene: TRBV2; CDR3nt: TGTGCCAGCAGTGACCAACGGATTAGCACAGATACGCAGTATTTT; CDR3aa: CASSDQRISTDTQYF
abundance: NA; d_gene: TRBD1; j_gene: TRBJ2-2; v_gene: TRBV3-1/TRBV3-2; CDR3nt: TGTGCCAGCAGCCGTCGAGGGACAGGGGTTACGAACACCGGGGAGCTGTTTTTT; CDR3aa: CASSRRGTGVTNTGELFF
abundance: NA; d_gene: TRBD1; j_gene: TRBJ2-3; v_gene: TRBV4-3; CDR3nt: TGCGCCAGCAGCCAAGACTGGGGACAGGGGACAGATACGCAGTATTTT; CDR3aa: CASSQDWGQGTDTQYF
abundance: NA; d_gene: TRBD1; j_gene: TRBJ1-5; v_gene: TRBV9; CDR3nt: TGTGCCAGCAGCGCCCAGGGGGCTACTGGTCAGCCCCAGCATTTT; CDR3aa: CASSAQGATGQPQHF
abundance: NA; d_gene: NA; j_gene: TRBJ2-1; v_gene: TRBV9; CDR3nt: TGTGCCAGCAGCGTAGCGGACCTAAGGGACTTCCAGAATGAGCAGTTCTTC; CDR3aa: CASSVADLRDFQNEQFF
abundance: NA; d_gene: NA; j_gene: TRBJ2-2; v_gene: TRBV7-9; CDR3nt: TGTGCCAGCAGCTTATTTTCGCCGCACACCGGGGAGCTGTTTTTT; CDR3aa: CASSLFSPHTGELFF
abundance: NA; d_gene: NA; j_gene: TRBJ1-4; v_gene: TRBV12-3/TRBV12-4; CDR3nt: TGTGCCAGCAGTCCCCAGACTAATGAAAAACTGTTTTTT; CDR3aa: CASSPQTNEKLFF
abundance: NA; d_gene: NA; j_gene: TRBJ1-4; v_gene: TRBV5-6; CDR3nt: TGTGCCAGCAGCTTGGTCGGGGGAGAAAATGAAAAACTGTTTTTT; CDR3aa: CASSLVGGENEKLFF
abundance: NA; d_gene: TRBD2; j_gene: TRBJ2-5; v_gene: TRBV5-6; CDR3nt: TGTGCCAGCAGCCACGCCGGACTAGCTGTGACCCAGTACTTC; CDR3aa: CASSHAGLAVTQYF
abundance: NA; d_gene: TRBD1; j_gene: TRBJ1-1; v_gene: TRBV7-9; CDR3nt: TGTGCCAGCGTACACACAGGGGGCGGAAGCACTGAAGCTTTCTTT; CDR3aa: CASVHTGGGSTEAFF
abundance: few; d_gene: TRBD2; j_gene: TRBJ2-3; v_gene: TRBV5-4; CDR3nt: TGTGCCAGCAGCTTAGGAGGCGGGGGGCAAACAGATACGCAGTATTTT; CDR3aa: CASSLGGGGQTDTQYF
abundance: NA; d_gene: NA; j_gene: TRBJ2-7; v_gene: TRBV7-2; CDR3nt: TGTGCCAGCAGCTTAGGCCACGGGGGTAAGGGCGAGCAGTACTTC; CDR3aa: CASSLGHGGKGEQYF
abundance: few; d_gene: TRBD1; j_gene: TRBJ1-1; v_gene: TRBV27; CDR3nt: TGTGCCAGCAGTACCTCGGGACAGGGGGCCATGAACACTGAAGCTTTCTTT; CDR3aa: CASSTSGQGAMNTEAFF
abundance: NA; d_gene: TRBD2; j_gene: TRBJ2-1; v_gene: TRBV7-2; CDR3nt: TGTGCCAGCAGCTTAGGAGCGGGGGTCTACAATGAGCAGTTCTTC; CDR3aa: CASSLGAGVYNEQFF
abundance: NA; d_gene: TRBD1; j_gene: TRBJ1-2; v_gene: TRBV19; CDR3nt: TGTGCCAGTAGTAGACAGGGGGCCGGATATGGCTACACCTTC; CDR3aa: CASSRQGAGYGYTF
abundance: NA; d_gene: TRBD1; j_gene: TRBJ1-4; v_gene: TRBV7-7; CDR3nt: TGTGCCAGCAGCCCCCCGGGACAGGTTCAAGCAGACACCCAGTGGAGAAATGAAAAACTGTTTTTT; CDR3aa: CASSPPGQVQADTQWRNEKLFF
abundance: NA; d_gene: TRBD1; j_gene: TRBJ2-5; v_gene: TRBV2; CDR3nt: TGTGCCAGCAGTGAAGGGGCAGGGGGCGCCTTTTTAGAGACCCAGTACTTC; CDR3aa: CASSEGAGGAFLETQYF
abundance: once; d_gene: TRBD1; j_gene: TRBJ1-1; v_gene: TRBV5-4; CDR3nt: TGTGCCAGCAGTCTCGACAGGGGGCGCGTCAGAACTGAAGCTTTCTTT; CDR3aa: CASSLDRGRVRTEAFF
abundance: NA; d_gene: TRBD2; j_gene: TRBJ2-4; v_gene: TRBV11-2; CDR3nt: TGTGCCAGCAGCCGCCGGACTAGCCCTGAGGACATTCAGTACTTC; CDR3aa: CASSRRTSPEDIQYF
abundance: NA; d_gene: NA; j_gene: TRBJ2-3; v_gene: TRBV5-5; CDR3nt: TGTGCCAGCAGCCCCTTTGTCACAGATACGCAGTATTTT; CDR3aa: CASSPFVTDTQYF
abundance: once; d_gene: TRBD1; j_gene: TRBJ2-5; v_gene: TRBV9; CDR3nt: TGTGCCAGCAGCGTAGACGGACAGGGAGGAGCAGAGACCCAGTACTTC; CDR3aa: CASSVDGQGGAETQYF
abundance: NA; d_gene: TRBD1; j_gene: TRBJ2-7; v_gene: TRBV6-2/TRBV6-3; CDR3nt: TGTGCCAGCAGCATGACAGGGGTCGAGCAGTACTTC; CDR3aa: CASSMTGVEQYF
abundance: once; d_gene: TRBD1; j_gene: TRBJ1-1; v_gene: TRBV19; CDR3nt: TGTGCCAGTAGTATAGCCGCCTCCACCGGGACAGGGGGCATGAACACTGAAGCTTTCTTT; CDR3aa: CASSIAASTGTGGMNTEAFF
abundance: NA; d_gene: NA; j_gene: TRBJ2-7; v_gene: TRBV6-2/TRBV6-3; CDR3nt: TGTGCCAGCAGTCGTAACGAAGGACTCTACGAGCAGTACTTC; CDR3aa: CASSRNEGLYEQYF
abundance: NA; d_gene: NA; j_gene: TRBJ2-5; v_gene: TRBV9; CDR3nt: TGTGCCAGCAGCTCCCCCGAGCCGTCGACCCAGTACTTC; CDR3aa: CASSSPEPSTQYF
abundance: NA; d_gene: NA; j_gene: TRBJ1-1; v_gene: TRBV2; CDR3nt: TGTGCCAGCAGTGACCCTGTCTTATTACAGCCGAACACTGAAGCTTTCTTT; CDR3aa: CASSDPVLLQPNTEAFF
abundance: NA; d_gene: NA; j_gene: TRBJ2-7; v_gene: TRBV4-3; CDR3nt: TGCGCCAGCAGTCGGGCCGAGCAGTACTTC; CDR3aa: CASSRAEQYF
abundance: NA; d_gene: NA; j_gene: TRBJ1-2; v_gene: TRBV30; CDR3nt: TGTGCCTGGAGTTGGGTCAGGGAGGGCTCTGACACCTTC; CDR3aa: CAWSWVREGSDTF
abundance: NA; d_gene: NA; j_gene: TRBJ2-4; v_gene: TRBV7-2; CDR3nt: TGTGCCAGCAGCTTAGGGGTGACGGGGGCCAAAAACATTCAGTACTTC; CDR3aa: CASSLGVTGAKNIQYF
abundance: NA; d_gene: NA; j_gene: TRBJ1-2; v_gene: TRBV7-2; CDR3nt: TGTGCCAGCAGCTTACAGGGGTGGTATGGCTACACCTTC; CDR3aa: CASSLQGWYGYTF
abundance: NA; d_gene: NA; j_gene: TRBJ1-3; v_gene: TRBV6-5; CDR3nt: TGTGCCAGCAGAGCCAAGGACGGAGGGGGAAACACCATATATTTT; CDR3aa: CASRAKDGGGNTIYF
abundance: NA; d_gene: TRBD2; j_gene: TRBJ2-3; v_gene: TRBV7-6; CDR3nt: TGTGCCAGCAGCTTACCCCTAGGACTAGCGGGGGACACAGATACGCAGTATTTT; CDR3aa: CASSLPLGLAGDTDTQYF
abundance: NA; d_gene: NA; j_gene: TRBJ2-4; v_gene: TRBV27; CDR3nt: TGTGCCAGCAGCCCCCTCGCAGCGGGCGGAAACCTAGCCAAAAACATTCAGTACTTC; CDR3aa: CASSPLAAGGNLAKNIQYF
abundance: NA; d_gene: TRBD1; j_gene: TRBJ1-2; v_gene: TRBV7-9; CDR3nt: TGTGCCAGCAGCTCCCGGGACAGGGGTAACTATGGCTACACCTTC; CDR3aa: CASSSRDRGNYGYTF